The TCR beta chain described here comes from a study of T cell responses to AZD1222 COVID-19 vaccine. For the study at large: Recipients boosted at about 4 weeks or about 12 weeks are pooled.

Data came from immunoSEQ multiplex PCR; TCRdb stores just in-frame clones and leaves some out. The sample carries about 62,000 clones, about 70% recorded once. Study-level points and caveats: CD4 TCRs associated with vaccination spanned spike, dominating at 160-218 and 743-854. Recipients of two AZD1222 doses showed rising Spike-specific TCR breadth and depth. Donor demographics were predominantly white British with a female majority; clonal diversity may be underestimated.

The CDR3 spans 11 residues. Trimming removed 1 base at V and 9 bases at J, with 4 bases between. Germline V gene lookup returns CDR1 SGHTA and CDR2 FQGNSA. In this sample, this clone turned up once. Its target is unknown. The source was peripheral blood, collected on day 0 of AZD1222 vaccination. The V and J genes are TRBV7-2 and TRBJ2-1; D is uncertain. This TCR came from an adult in good health. The CDR3 bases are TGTGCCAGCAGCTTAGAATCTGAGCAGTTCTTC. It yields the protein CASSLESEQFF. Full variable domain (missing parts from reference TRBV7-2 and TRBJ2-1): GAGVSQSPSNKVTEKGKDVELRCDPISGHTALYWYRQSLGQGLEFLIYFQGNSAPDKSGLPSDRFSAERTGGSVSTLTIQRTQQEDSAVYLCASSLESEQFFGPGTRLTVL.